This T cell receptor beta chain was recorded in a study of T cell changes during pregnancy in multiple sclerosis. Assay used: immunoSEQ multiplex PCR; TCRdb lists only in-frame clones, some missing. Counted here are approximately 43,000 clones, roughly 80% occurring once; the ten biggest clones make up about 0.64%. The sequence was obtained from a female donor with multiple sclerosis, enrolled in a pregnancy study. The sample in question was CD4+ T cells from peripheral blood mononuclear cells, obtained before pregnancy.

The CDR3 DNA reads as TGTGCCAGCAGCCGGACAGGGGGTGGAAACACCATATATTTT. It codes for CASSRTGGGNTIYF. This chain connects TRBV7-2 to TRBJ1-3; 10 bases agree with TRBD1. CDR1 and CDR2 from the germline V gene are SGHTA and FQGNSA. Trimming cost V 5 bases and J 3 bases; bases outside gene matches: 1. CDR3 length: 14 residues. The full variable domain, its missing parts supplied by reference TRBV7-2 and TRBJ1-3, is GAGVSQSPSNKVTEKGKDVELRCDPISGHTALYWYRQSLGQGLEFLIYFQGNSAPDKSGLPSDRFSAERTGGSVSTLTIQRTQQEDSAVYLCASSRTGGGNTIYFGEGSWLTVV.